This record covers a single T cell receptor beta chain. Its antigen is not known. 60 Vbeta and 13 Jbeta primers were used in PCR. Produced via immunoSEQ multiplex PCR; TCRdb's table is partial and in-frame only. The data contain 90,000 to 100,000 clones, roughly 70% of them singletons. These data come from a study of cytomegalovirus exposure and HLA in healthy donors. The V gene end was trimmed by 3 bases and the J gene end by 6 bases; junction bases not matched to a gene: 14. This CDR3 region has 16 residues. CDR1 and CDR2 from the germline V gene are GTSNPN and SVGIG (reference sequence). General study results and limits: Accurate prediction of HLA-A and HLA-B alleles (for most subjects) was reportedly achieved from TCR beta sequences. A prior analysis recorded that most TCR beta V segments were productive about 87% or about 30% of the time. When the data were analyzed later, several of the most significant clusters appeared to be linked to common viral pathogens. In vitro assays verified that a few CMV-associated chains recognized CMV antigens specifically.

The chain links TRBV30 to TRBJ2-1; 7 positions agree with TRBD2. Material for sequencing was PBMCs. The clonotype originates from a male donor in good health and CMV-seronegative. This CDR3 is CAWRIPLGEGGNEQFF. The CDR3 region has the DNA TGTGCCTGGAGGATACCTTTGGGGGAGGGAGGCAATGAGCAGTTCTTC.